This T cell receptor (beta chain) was documented in a study of blood T cell repertoires in COVID-19. Turning to the study itself: Samples came from the United States, Italy and Spain, spanning acute and convalescent COVID-19. From T cells, B-cell-depleted T cells, or PBMCs came the material, which was cDNA or gDNA.

With 3 bases removed from V and 6 bases from J, the gap between germline ends came to 12 bases. The germline V gene has CDR1 KGHSH and CDR2 LQKENI. CDR3 length equals 13 residues. Profiling relied on immunoSEQ multiplex PCR, and the TCRdb table lists in-frame clones only, not all of them. The sample lists approximately 200,000 clones; approximately 86% were seen once. The TCR originated in a woman aged 25-40 years with active or convalescent COVID-19. The source material was peripheral blood. The chain combines TRBV18 with TRBJ2-7; TRBD1 is a possible D gene (5 bases). CDR3 residues: CASSPSDTREQYF. The CDR3 DNA follows: TGTGCCAGCTCACCTTCGGACACTCGCGAGCAGTACTTC.